This T cell receptor (beta chain) was identified in a study of blood T cells in healthy people across ages. Study-wide results and limits: In long-lived donors, naive CD4+ cell counts and diversity exceeded those of aged donors.

A second roughly 6 to 12 cycle PCR used barcoded and J-beta primers. TCRdb re-analysed the 5' RACE reads in MiXCR, keeping a single row per CDR3 protein. The table lists fewer than 2 million distinct CDR3 sequences, 39% of them singletons. Isolation per sample recovered at least 7 million PBMCs. This clonotype was seen only a few times. Its matching antigen is unknown. The sample consisted of blood. The clonotype comes from a human donor in good health.

CDR3 in DNA: TGTGCCAGCAGCTTATCCCCTGGGGGCAGGGGGGGAGAGACCCAGTACTTC. Translation: CASSLSPGGRGGETQYF. This rearrangement joins TRBV7-8 to TRBJ2-5; either TRBD1 or TRBD2 may fit D (7 bases each). CDR1 SGHVS and CDR2 FQNEAQ come from the germline V gene. V lost 2 bases to trimming and J lost 4 bases, with 20 bases between them. CDR3 size: 17 residues.